The 25 T cell receptor beta chains below come from one sample, sequenced in a study of T cell responses to AZD1222 COVID-19 vaccine. Only in-frame clones appear in the TCRdb table, and some are missing; sequencing was by immunoSEQ multiplex PCR. The sample holds under 110,000 clones, 86% seen once. The sample here was peripheral blood, taken on day 0 of AZD1222 vaccination. All receptors come from an adult in good health.

This chain connects TRBV18 to TRBJ1-2, with TRBD1 matching over 7 bases. The CDR3 is made up of 15 amino acids. Germline V gene sequence: CDR1 KGHSH, CDR2 LQKENI. The V segment lost 5 bases and the J segment 0 bases; nucleotides outside the gene matches: 6. CDR3 residues: CASSELQGTNYGYTF. The DNA for the CDR3 is TGTGCCAGCTCAGAACTACAGGGGACTAACTATGGCTACACCTTC.

The J gene is TRBJ2-2, the V gene TRBV27; D is undetermined. CDR3 length equals 12 residues. Per the germline V gene, CDR1 is MNHEY and CDR2 is SMNVEV (reference sequence). With 3 bases removed from V and 4 bases from J, the gap between germline ends came to 3 bases. CDR3 coding DNA: TGTGCCAGCAGTTTTGCCACCGGGGAGCTGTTTTTT. Residues: CASSFATGELFF.

The chain employs TRBV29-1 and TRBJ1-2; a weak D match, TRBD1 (6 bases). The CDR3 is made up of 12 amino acids. V lost 7 bases, J lost 4 bases, and 13 bases lay in between. Germline V gene sequence: CDR1 SQVTM, CDR2 ANQGSEA. The CDR3 loop is CSGKQGAYGYTF. CDR3 nucleotide sequence: TGCAGCGGGAAACAGGGAGCCTATGGCTACACCTTC.

The sample holds one count of this clone. This rearrangement joins TRBV14 to TRBJ1-6; the D is unclear. The CDR3 totals 15 residues. Germline CDR1 is SGHDN and CDR2 is FVKESK. Deletions cut 0 bases from V and 7 bases from J, with 10 bases between. This chain's CDR3 is CASSQDRSRNSPLHF. CDR3 bases: TGTGCCAGCAGCCAAGACCGCTCCCGAAATTCACCCCTCCACTTT.

The V gene is TRBV30, the J gene TRBJ1-4; 7 bases match TRBD1. The CDR3 is 15 residues long. With V trimmed by 0 bases and J by 4 bases, 5 bases remained unmatched. Germline V CDR1 and CDR2: GTSNPN, SVGIG (reference sequence). CDR3 in DNA: TGTGCCTGGAGTGTACGGGACAGTCTTAATGAAAAACTGTTTTTT. Its protein product is CAWSVRDSLNEKLFF.

The genes are TRBV6-5 and TRBJ2-2; a weak D match, TRBD1 (6 bases). Germline CDR1 is MNHEY and CDR2 is SVGAGI. V was trimmed by 2 bases and J by 0 bases, leaving 10 bases between them. The CDR3 covers 16 residues. The DNA of the CDR3 is TGTGCCAGCAGTTACGCGACAGGATCGAACACCGGGGAGCTGTTTTTT. It encodes CASSYATGSNTGELFF.

The chain recombines TRBV20-1 with TRBJ1-5; D remains ambiguous. Per the germline V gene, CDR1 is DFQATT and CDR2 is SNEGSKA (reference sequence). Trimming took 3 bases from V and 3 from J, leaving 18 bases between them. The CDR3 extends over 16 amino acids. The CDR3 DNA reads TGCAGTGCTAGTGGTGGTGCGAGCGATCTCAATCAGCCCCAGCATTTT. This encodes CSASGGASDLNQPQHF.

The rearrangement joins TRBV5-4 to TRBJ2-2; D ambiguous. Germline V gene sequence: CDR1 SGHNT, CDR2 YYREEE (reference sequence). V was trimmed by 2 bases and J by 6 bases, leaving 2 bases between them. This CDR3 region has 11 residues. CDR3 amino acids: CASSLSGELFF. The CDR3 DNA reads TGTGCCAGCAGCTTATCCGGGGAGCTGTTTTTT.

The chain is built from TRBV19 and TRBJ1-5; D perhaps matches TRBD1 (5 bases). With 7 bases removed from V and 3 bases from J, the gap between germline ends came to 13 bases. Germline V gene lookup returns CDR1 LNHDA and CDR2 SQIVND (reference sequence). CDR3 length equals 14 residues. CDR3 nucleotide sequence: TGTGCCAGTACTAATGGGGGGTTCAATCAGCCCCAGCATTTT. This sequence encodes CASTNGGFNQPQHF.

This chain connects TRBV5-1 to TRBJ2-7, with 7 bases identical to TRBD1. CDR3 length: 14 residues. The V and J ends lost 4 bases and 2 bases, in that order; junction bases with no gene match: 6. From germline, CDR1 is SGHRS and CDR2 YFSETQ. The CDR3 DNA reads TGCGCCAGCAGCACCGACAGGGAAACCTACGAGCAGTACTTC. It encodes CASSTDRETYEQYF.

The chain couples TRBV10-3 to TRBJ1-1; no definite D call. Germline V CDR1 and CDR2: ENHRY, SYGVKD. CDR3 length: 13 residues. V was pared by 2 bases and J by 1 base, with 5 bases between. The CDR3 here is CAISELENTEAFF. CDR3 DNA sequence: TGTGCCATCAGTGAGCTCGAGAACACTGAAGCTTTCTTT.

This clone was seen just once. This chain uses TRBV19 with TRBJ2-1, with a tentative D call TRBD2 (6 bases). CDR1 LNHDA and CDR2 SQIVND come from the germline V gene (reference sequence). The CDR3 spans 12 residues. V was shortened by 3 bases and J by 6 bases, with 6 bases between the two germline ends. CDR3 sequence (DNA): TGTGCCAGTAGTATGACTAGCAATGAGCAGTTCTTC. Its protein product is CASSMTSNEQFF.

This sequence joins TRBV15 and TRBJ2-1; 9 bases map to TRBD2. V was clipped by 2 bases and J by 4 bases; unmatched bases: 6. The CDR3 is 16 amino acids. Per the germline V gene, CDR1 is LNHNV and CDR2 is YYDKDF (reference sequence). CDR3 protein: CATSRKAGGLYNEQFF. In DNA, the CDR3 is TGTGCCACCAGCAGAAAGGCGGGAGGGCTATACAATGAGCAGTTCTTC.

This chain links TRBV4-1 with TRBJ1-6, with 8 bases fitting TRBD1. The V segment lost 2 bases and the J segment 6 bases; nucleotides outside the gene matches: 6. The CDR3 covers 16 residues. Germline loops: CDR1 MGHRA, CDR2 YSYEKL. The CDR3 loop is CASSQHGTGPNSPLHF. CDR3 coding DNA: TGCGCCAGCAGCCAACATGGGACAGGACCTAATTCACCCCTCCACTTT.

DNA of the CDR3: TGTGCCAGTAGCACATGGACAGGCGAGAGGAACGGGGAGCTGTTTTTT. This gives the protein CASSTWTGERNGELFF. The rearrangement joins TRBV19 to TRBJ2-2; TRBD1 matches 7 bases. Germline V CDR1 and CDR2: LNHDA, SQIVND (reference sequence). With V trimmed by 6 bases and J by 7 bases, 14 bases remained unmatched. The CDR3 extends over 16 amino acids. Variable domain in full (rest from reference TRBV19 and TRBJ2-2): DGGITQSPKYLFRKEGQNVTLSCEQNLNHDAMYWYRQDPGQGLRLIYYSQIVNDFQKGDIAEGYSVSREKKESFPLTVTSAQKNPTAFYLCASSTWTGERNGELFFGEGSRLTVL.

CDR3 DNA sequence: TGTGCCACCTCTTCGGCGGGAGGTGGGTCAGATACGCAGTATTTT. It codes for CATSSAGGGSDTQYF. The chain carries TRBV10-3 and TRBJ2-3, with 8 bases that match TRBD2. J was trimmed by 4 bases and V by 10 bases; bases with no gene match: 13. This CDR3 has 15 residues. Germline V lookup: CDR1 ENHRY, CDR2 SYGVKD.

The chain combines TRBV3-1 (or the pseudogene TRBV3-2) with TRBJ1-5; D remains ambiguous. The germline V gene has CDR1 LGHDT and CDR2 YNNKEL (reference sequence). V lost 3 bases and J 7 bases, leaving 7 bases between the germline ends. The CDR3 is 12 residues long. This CDR3 reads CASSHGAQPQHF. The CDR3 nucleotides are TGTGCCAGCAGCCATGGCGCCCAGCCCCAGCATTTT.

The chain uses TRBV28 and TRBJ1-1; 12 bases line up with TRBD1. CDR3 length equals 15 residues. CDR1 MDHEN and CDR2 SYDVKM come from the germline V gene. The V gene end was trimmed by 5 bases and the J gene end by 5 bases; junction bases not matched to a gene: 6. CDR3 sequence (DNA): TGTGCCAGCAGTCCCGGGACAGGGGGCCGGACTGAAGCTTTCTTT. The encoded protein is CASSPGTGGRTEAFF.

The sample holds a few counts of this clone. The chain carries TRBV9 and TRBJ2-2; D not resolved. The CDR3 runs to 16 residues. CDR1 is SGDLS and CDR2 is YYNGEE in the germline V gene. Trimming removed 0 bases from V and 1 base from J, with 10 bases in between. Here the CDR3 DNA reads TGTGCCAGCAGCGTAGGGCAAGCCGTGAACACCGGGGAGCTGTTTTTT. As protein: CASSVGQAVNTGELFF.

The J gene is TRBJ2-5, the V gene TRBV25-1; D ambiguous. CDR3 length: 13 residues. Germline CDR1 and CDR2: MGHDK and SYGVNS. Trimming left V 5 bases short and J 2 bases short, with 9 bases between. Here the CDR3 DNA reads TGTGCCAGCAGTCGAATGGGTCAAGAGACCCAGTACTTC. Translation: CASSRMGQETQYF.

In this sample, this clone turned up once. This rearrangement joins TRBV5-4 to TRBJ1-1; D remains unclear. Trimming removed 0 bases from V and 4 bases from J, with 10 bases in between. CDR1 SGHNT and CDR2 YYREEE come from the germline V gene (reference sequence). This CDR3 has 14 residues. The CDR3 protein is CASSLARGVTEAFF. CDR3 nucleotide sequence: TGTGCCAGCAGCTTGGCTCGGGGTGTCACTGAAGCTTTCTTT. The entire variable domain, with the rest obtained from reference TRBV5-4 and TRBJ1-1, is as follows: ETGVTQSPTHLIKTRGQQVTLRCSSQSGHNTVSWYQQALGQGPQFIFQYYREEENGRGNFPPRFSGLQFPNYSSELNVNALELDDSALYLCASSLARGVTEAFFGQGTRLTVV.

The V and J genes are TRBV11-2 and TRBJ2-5, with 8 bases identical to TRBD2. Germline CDR1 and CDR2: SGHAT and FQNNGV. The CDR3 is made up of 17 amino acids. V shed 2 bases, J shed 4 bases, and the junction held 12 bases outside the gene matches. The CDR3 reads CASSLYPRGGQGETQYF. The CDR3 region has the DNA TGTGCCAGCAGCTTATACCCTCGGGGGGGGCAGGGAGAGACCCAGTACTTC.

This clone was seen a single time. The chain combines TRBV30 with TRBJ2-1; D gene unclear. The CDR3 runs to 14 residues. Trimming took off 0 bases at V and 2 bases at J, with 8 bases between the two ends. The germline CDR1 and CDR2 sequences are GTSNPN and SVGIG (reference sequence). CDR3 nucleotide sequence: TGTGCCTGGAGTGTTATCGTTGCCTACAATGAGCAGTTCTTC. Its protein product is CAWSVIVAYNEQFF.

The rearrangement joins TRBV5-4 to TRBJ2-5; D possibly corresponds to TRBD2 (6 bases). This CDR3 has 13 amino acids. Looked up from germline, CDR1 is SGHNT and CDR2 is YYREEE (reference sequence). The V and J ends lost 6 bases and 1 base respectively, with 10 bases between them. CDR3 bases: TGTGCCAGCAATGTCGGGGGCCAAGAGACCCAGTACTTC. Amino acid sequence: CASNVGGQETQYF.

The chain combines TRBV28 with TRBJ2-2; D is uncertain. The CDR3 covers 14 residues. Trimming pared 2 bases from V and 5 bases from J, leaving 9 bases between. The V gene's germline CDR1 is MDHEN and CDR2 SYDVKM. As DNA, the CDR3 is TGTGCCAGCAGTTTAAGTCGACGGACCGGGGAGCTGTTTTTT. This codes for CASSLSRRTGELFF.